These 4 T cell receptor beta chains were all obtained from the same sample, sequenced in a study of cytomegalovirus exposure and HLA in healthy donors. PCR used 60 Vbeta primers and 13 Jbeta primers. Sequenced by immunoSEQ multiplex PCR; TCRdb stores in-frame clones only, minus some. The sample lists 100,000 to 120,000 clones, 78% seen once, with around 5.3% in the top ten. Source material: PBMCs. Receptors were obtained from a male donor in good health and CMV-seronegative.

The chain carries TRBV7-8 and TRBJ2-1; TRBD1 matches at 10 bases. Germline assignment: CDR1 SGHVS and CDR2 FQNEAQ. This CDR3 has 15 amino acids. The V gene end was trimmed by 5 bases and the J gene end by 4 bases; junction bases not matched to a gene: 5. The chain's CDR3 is CASSRRTGGYNEQFF. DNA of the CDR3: TGTGCCAGCAGCCGCCGGACAGGGGGTTACAATGAGCAGTTCTTC.

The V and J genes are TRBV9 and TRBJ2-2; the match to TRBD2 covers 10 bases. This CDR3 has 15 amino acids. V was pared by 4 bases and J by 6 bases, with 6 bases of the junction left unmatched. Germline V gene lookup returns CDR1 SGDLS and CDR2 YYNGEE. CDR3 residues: CASSNTGTSAGELFF. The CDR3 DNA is TGTGCCAGCAGCAACACAGGGACTAGCGCCGGGGAGCTGTTTTTT.

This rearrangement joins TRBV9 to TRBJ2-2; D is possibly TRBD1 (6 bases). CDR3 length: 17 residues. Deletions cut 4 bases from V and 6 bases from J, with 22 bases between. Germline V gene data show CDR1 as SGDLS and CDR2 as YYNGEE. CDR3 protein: CASSTYSGHKEAGELFF. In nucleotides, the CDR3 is TGTGCCAGCAGCACCTATTCGGGACATAAGGAAGCCGGGGAGCTGTTTTTT.

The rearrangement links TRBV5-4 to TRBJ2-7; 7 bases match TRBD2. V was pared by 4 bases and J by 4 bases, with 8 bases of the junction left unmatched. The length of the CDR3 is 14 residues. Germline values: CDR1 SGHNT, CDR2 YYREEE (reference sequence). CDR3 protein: CASSPRTSDYEQYF. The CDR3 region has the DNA TGTGCCAGCAGCCCCCGGACTAGTGATTACGAGCAGTACTTC.